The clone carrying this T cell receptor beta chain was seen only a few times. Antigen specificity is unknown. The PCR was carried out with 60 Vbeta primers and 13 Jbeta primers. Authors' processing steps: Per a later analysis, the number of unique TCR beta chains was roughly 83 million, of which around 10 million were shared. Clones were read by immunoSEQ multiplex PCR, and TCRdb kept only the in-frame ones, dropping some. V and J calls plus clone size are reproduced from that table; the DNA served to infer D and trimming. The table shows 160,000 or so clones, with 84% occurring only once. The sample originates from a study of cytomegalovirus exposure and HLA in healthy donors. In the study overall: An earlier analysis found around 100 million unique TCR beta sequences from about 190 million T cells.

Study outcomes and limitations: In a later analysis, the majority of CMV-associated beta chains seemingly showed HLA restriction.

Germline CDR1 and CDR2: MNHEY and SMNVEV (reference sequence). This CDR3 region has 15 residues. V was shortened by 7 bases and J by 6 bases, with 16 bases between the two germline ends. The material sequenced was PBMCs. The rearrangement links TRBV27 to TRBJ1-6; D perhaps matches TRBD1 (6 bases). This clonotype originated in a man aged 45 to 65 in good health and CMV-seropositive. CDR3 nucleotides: TGTGCCAGCACGTACGGGGGGCCCCTTAATTCACCCCTCCACTTT. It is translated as CASTYGGPLNSPLHF.